This T cell receptor (beta chain) was sequenced for a study of blood T cells in healthy people across ages. Primers used in a second PCR of roughly 7 to 12 cycles were a sample-barcoded 5' primer and a J-beta primer mix. Every single cDNA molecule received a tag from a template-switch adaptor with 12 random nucleotides. From the 5' RACE reads, TCRdb called clonotypes with MiXCR, one entry per CDR3 protein. Of over 950,000 distinct CDR3 sequences detected, less than 45% appear once; the ten largest clones hold around 14%. This TCR derives from a man aged 18 to 30 in good health. Sequencing used blood.

The CDR3 nucleotides are TGCAGTGCTAGAGTTGGGACAGGGGTTTCACCCCTCCACTTT. Its translation: CSARVGTGVSPLHF. The rearrangement joins TRBV20-1 to TRBJ1-6, with 10 positions matching TRBD1. The germline V gene encodes CDR1 DFQATT and CDR2 SNEGSKA (reference sequence). The CDR3 consists of 14 residues. V lost 1 base, J lost 9 bases, and 3 bases stayed unmatched.